This TCR beta chain came from a study of early T cells in non-severe SARS-CoV-2 infection. As for the study in general: From unsorted whole blood, bulk RNA was sequenced, and the chains remained unpaired.

This clonotype was counted ten times or more. Trimming removed 3 bases at V and 3 bases at J, with 6 bases between. Germline loops: CDR1 SQVTM, CDR2 ANQGSEA. This CDR3 contains 11 residues. TCRdb reprocessed the 5' RACE reads with MiXCR, giving one entry per CDR3 protein. The sample comprises more than 60,000 distinct CDR3 sequences, roughly 13% of which are singletons, and roughly 5.5% rests with the top ten. The chain is built from TRBV29-1 and TRBJ2-7; D remains ambiguous. Material for sequencing was whole blood. The TCR sequence derives from an adult who was a healthcare worker with PCR-confirmed SARS-CoV-2 infection or an uninfected control (not recorded which). CDR3 sequence reads: CSVESNYEQYF. The CDR3 DNA follows: TGCAGCGTTGAGTCCAACTACGAGCAGTACTTC.